The T cell receptor (beta chain) under discussion was sequenced for a study of T cell responses to AZD1222 COVID-19 vaccine (dated by TCRdb to the early 2020s). About the full investigation: AZD1222 recipients with second doses at about 4 weeks or about 12 weeks were pooled, because spike-specific TCR depth and breadth did not differ between schedules. A total of 233 trial participants underwent TCR sequencing, of whom 207 received two doses of AZD1222 and around 25 received two doses of the MenACWY control vaccine. Trial participants were enrolled by age into 18-55, 56-69 and 70-plus year subgroups, with approximately 150, 28 and 58 TCR-sequenced participants respectively. The research as a whole found: Vaccine-associated CD4 TCRs spanned the whole spike protein, with dominant responses in regions 160-218 and 743-854. The 56-69-year group was small, and its depth increase did not reach significance, likely because of low power. Conclusions about previously exposed vaccinees were limited because only six AZD1222 recipients were SARS-CoV-2 seropositive at baseline. No day 14 peak-response samples were available, so repertoires were characterized only after the peak T cell response. After two AZD1222 doses, spike-specific TCR breadth and depth were significantly higher than at day 0 and than in MenACWY recipients. Reportedly, close to half of the unique spike-specific TCRs recognized epitopes lying outside the regions that are mutated in the B.1.351 and B.1.1.7 variants. Participants were mostly white British and included more females than males, and it was suggested by the authors that clonal diversity may have been underestimated.

Including cysteine and phenylalanine, the CDR3 has 16 amino acids. Only the CDR3 portion is preserved as DNA: 48 bases, with reading frame beginning at the first base. Relative to germline, V is missing 1 base and J is missing 2 bases, with 7 bases of the junction outside any gene match. Looking up the germline V gene yields CDR1 SGHTA and CDR2 FQGNSA. The label giving this sample's time point can be read as: baseline before first vaccination. Samples from vaccinated people were obtained from the UK trials COV001 and COV002, which included a single-blind randomized controlled phase 2/3 trial of AZD1222 (ChAdOx1 nCoV-19) in healthy adults. Trial participant PBMC samples were collected at day 0 and day 28 after the second dose for TCRbeta chain sequencing. The CDR3 regions of human TCRbeta chains were subjected to immunosequencing. Per the authors' processing: Repertoire TCRs were checked for matches against a reference library of SARS-CoV-2-specific TCRs that had been generated using the MIRA antigen-specificity platform. Breadth meant the fraction of unique TCRs that were SARS-CoV-2-associated, whereas depth meant the fraction of total T cells that were SARS-CoV-2-associated. Using the MIRA data, each spike-specific TCR was assigned both to the spike region to which the TCR was reactive and to a CD4 or CD8 class. Log10-transformed breadth and depth values were compared by one-way ANOVA with Sidak's multiple comparisons tests. The clones in this table, taken by TCRdb from immuneACCESS, are in-frame only. Not every clone is retained; where verified, under half of the shortfall comes from an unresolved V gene, and the cause of the rest is unknown. Clone size and V and J calls were adopted from that table, with D and trimming inferred from the DNA. The sample table contains approximately 94,000 clones; only one count was recorded for about 87% of them. The top ten clones comprise around 1.8% of the sample.

To note about this clone: No antigen is known for it. Qualities for individual bases were not recorded, and no much larger clone is one base off.

This receptor chain uses TRBV7-2 and TRBJ1-1; 7 central nucleotides agree with TRBD1. The source material was peripheral blood, sampled on day 0 of AZD1222 vaccination. The source is an adult in good health. The base sequence is TGTGCCAGCAGCTTAGATTCTGGGACAGATAACACTGAAGCTTTCTTT. It encodes CASSLDSGTDNTEAFF.